The next 29 T cell receptor beta chains were all read from a single sample in a study of graft-versus-host responses after intestinal transplantation. This table comes from immunoSEQ multiplex PCR, and its TCRdb copy is limited to in-frame clones, with some not included. This sample has around 93,000 clones, with about 90% found just once. No antigen has been identified for these receptors. The source was unstimulated CD8+ T cells sorted from spleen or lymph node cells, collected before intestinal transplant. The receptors derive from a human donor who received an intestinal transplant.

This chain uses TRBV6-5 with TRBJ2-1; 13 bases line up with TRBD2. The CDR3 runs 13 residues. After removal of 10 bases from V and 10 bases from J, the junction contained 7 bases not matched to a gene. Per germline, CDR1 MNHEY and CDR2 SVGAGI. Here the CDR3 DNA reads TGTGCCACCAGGACTAGCGGGGGATTCGAGCAGTTCTTC. It is translated as CATRTSGGFEQFF.

This clone was observed a single time. The gene calls are TRBV4-2 and TRBJ1-2, with 7 bases lining up with TRBD1. Germline V gene lookup returns CDR1 LGHNA and CDR2 YNFKEQ. This CDR3 is built from 15 residues. V shed 1 base and J 6 bases; nucleotides not matched to a gene: 8. CDR3 region: CASSQALRDSHGYTF. The CDR3 nucleotides are TGTGCCAGCAGCCAAGCCTTAAGGGACAGCCATGGCTACACCTTC.

The V gene is TRBV4-1, the J gene TRBJ2-5; 10 bases match TRBD1. CDR3 length: 17 amino acids. Germline loops: CDR1 MGHRA, CDR2 YSYEKL. The junction had 10 bases not matched to a gene; V was cut back by 1 base and J by 5 bases. DNA for the CDR3: TGCGCCAGCAGCCAAGGTCAAACAGGACAGGGGGGTGAGACCCAGTACTTC. It specifies CASSQGQTGQGGETQYF.

The chain uses TRBV28 and TRBJ2-7, with 9 bases lining up with TRBD2. The CDR3 spans 14 residues. CDR1 and CDR2 (germline): MDHEN, SYDVKM. V trimming: 6 bases; J trimming: 5 bases; junction bases outside the gene matches: 8. The CDR3 nucleotides are TGTGCCAGCAGGCCCGGGACTAGCCCCAACGAGCAGTACTTC. Amino acid sequence: CASRPGTSPNEQYF. The full variable domain, its missing parts supplied by reference TRBV28 and TRBJ2-7, is DVKVTQSSRYLVKRTGEKVFLECVQDMDHENMFWYRQDPGLGLRLIYFSYDVKMKEKGDIPEGYSVSREKKERFSLILESASTNQTSMYLCASRPGTSPNEQYFGPGTRLTVT.

V usage is TRBV13 and J usage is TRBJ2-7; a weak D match, TRBD2 (6 bases). CDR3 size: 13 residues. In germline, CDR1 is PRHDT, CDR2 FYEKMQ (reference sequence). V lost 5 bases, J lost 6 bases, and 14 bases lay in between. The CDR3 sequence: CASSTRRAGEQYF. CDR3 nucleotides: TGTGCCAGCAGCACCAGGAGGGCTGGCGAGCAGTACTTC.

The chain combines TRBV5-4 with TRBJ2-3, with TRBD2 matching over 9 bases. Germline CDR1 and CDR2: SGHNT and YYREEE (reference sequence). Unmatched junction bases numbered 14, after V lost 0 bases and J lost 0 bases. This CDR3 spans 20 amino acids. In DNA form, the CDR3 reads TGTGCCAGCAGCTTGGCACTAGCGGGCCCCTCCGCCGCTAGCACAGATACGCAGTATTTT. It yields the protein CASSLALAGPSAASTDTQYF.

In this sample, this clone turned up a few times. This chain links TRBV6-4 with TRBJ1-3; D uncertain. Germline V CDR1 and CDR2: MRHNA, SNTAGT. Trimming left V 4 bases short and J 1 base short, with 14 bases between. The CDR3 has 16 amino acids. As DNA, the CDR3 is TGTGCCAGCAGTGTCCAGGTCAGGAGTTCTGGAAACACCATATATTTT. It translates to CASSVQVRSSGNTIYF.

The V gene is TRBV28, the J gene TRBJ2-3; D is unresolved. The V gene lost 2 bases and the J gene lost 8 bases, with 8 bases spanning the gap. Germline loops: CDR1 MDHEN, CDR2 SYDVKM. The CDR3 length is 12 residues. The CDR3 nucleotides read TGTGCCAGCAGTTTAGTTTGGCCTACGCAGTATTTT. The encoded protein is CASSLVWPTQYF.

The table lists this clone with a count of one. This chain links TRBV13 with TRBJ2-3; TRBD2 aligns across 11 bases. The J segment lost 0 bases and the V segment lost 1 base, leaving 6 bases of the junction unmatched. CDR3 length: 18 residues. Germline V gives CDR1 PRHDT, CDR2 FYEKMQ (reference sequence). Here the CDR3 reads CASSLETSGVRSTDTQYF. The CDR3 nucleotides are TGTGCCAGCAGCTTAGAGACTAGCGGGGTCCGGAGCACAGATACGCAGTATTTT.

The J gene is TRBJ2-7, the V gene TRBV4-2; D is uncertain. The V gene lost 3 bases and the J gene lost 3 bases, with 6 bases spanning the gap. Germline values: CDR1 LGHNA, CDR2 YNFKEQ. This CDR3 comprises 12 residues. This chain's CDR3 is CASSHPGYEQYF. The CDR3 nucleotides read TGTGCCAGCAGCCATCCAGGCTACGAGCAGTACTTC.

The chain couples TRBV5-1 to TRBJ2-2; maybe TRBD1 (8 bases). V shed 3 bases and J shed 7 bases, with 25 bases lying between them. CDR1 is SGHRS, CDR2 YFSETQ, per germline. The CDR3 has 18 amino acids. In nucleotides, the CDR3 is TGCGCCAGCAGCTCCTACCCTGGACAGGGAGGGGATGGCGGGGAGCTGTTTTTT. The encoded protein is CASSSYPGQGGDGGELFF.

V gene TRBV2 combines with J gene TRBJ2-5; a possible D gene is TRBD2 (5 bases). This CDR3 spans 13 amino acids. CDR1 and CDR2 (germline): SNHLY, FYNNEI. Deletions cut 10 bases from V and 6 bases from J, with 18 bases between. This CDR3 reads CANYLRELKTQYF. In DNA, the CDR3 is TGTGCCAACTACCTTAGGGAGTTGAAGACCCAGTACTTC. Full variable domain (outside the CDR3, taken from reference TRBV2 and TRBJ2-5): EPEVTQTPSHQVTQMGQEVILRCVPISNHLYFYWYRQILGQKVEFLVSFYNNEISEKSEIFDDQFSVERPDGSNFTLKIRSTKLEDSAMYFCANYLRELKTQYFGPGTRLLVL.

The chain couples TRBV4-1 to TRBJ2-2; 8 bases map to TRBD2. Germline V gene lookup returns CDR1 MGHRA and CDR2 YSYEKL. The CDR3 loop spans 18 amino acids. V trimming: 6 bases; J trimming: 5 bases; junction bases outside the gene matches: 17. CDR3: CASSPQVAGGDGTGELFF. CDR3 coding DNA: TGCGCCAGCAGTCCTCAGGTGGCGGGAGGAGACGGTACCGGGGAGCTGTTTTTT.

The chain uses TRBV12-5 and TRBJ2-2; the D gene could be TRBD1 or TRBD2 (6 bases each). Per germline, CDR1 LGHNT and CDR2 FRNRAP. This CDR3 is built from 16 residues. V lost 0 bases and J lost 5, with 13 bases in between. CDR3 coding DNA: TGTGCTAGTGGTTTGGTTCGGGGGCGCGTGACCGGGGAGCTGTTTTTT. Amino acids: CASGLVRGRVTGELFF.

V is TRBV7-4 and J is TRBJ2-1; D ambiguous. The CDR3 is 13 amino acids. The germline CDR1 and CDR2 sequences are SGHVT and SQSDAQ. V lost 1 base to trimming and J lost 7 bases, with 8 bases between them. The CDR3 protein is CASSLVARNEQFF. CDR3 sequence (DNA): TGTGCCAGCAGCTTAGTCGCGCGTAATGAGCAGTTCTTC.

This chain connects TRBV29-1 to TRBJ1-3; 12 nucleotides line up with TRBD1. Germline CDR1 SQVTM, CDR2 ANQGSEA. V dropped 6 bases and J dropped 4; count of bases not matched to a gene: 7. CDR3 length: 15 amino acids. The CDR3 loop is CSVAGQGARGNTIYF. DNA of the CDR3: TGCAGCGTCGCGGGACAGGGGGCGAGGGGAAACACCATATATTTT.

J is TRBJ1-1 and V is TRBV11-1; 8 nucleotides agree with TRBD1. The length of the CDR3 is 15 residues. Unmatched junction bases numbered 10, after V lost 4 bases and J lost 6 bases. Germline lookup yields CDR1 SGHAT and CDR2 FQDESV (reference sequence). This CDR3 reads CASSSWTGYFAEAFF. The DNA for the CDR3 is TGTGCCAGCAGCTCCTGGACAGGGTATTTCGCTGAAGCTTTCTTT.

The gene calls are TRBV29-1 and TRBJ2-2, with D uncertain. Trimming left V 7 bases short and J 5 bases short, with 11 bases between. Germline loops: CDR1 SQVTM, CDR2 ANQGSEA. CDR3 length: 12 residues. The CDR3 reads CSADRHTGELFF. CDR3 in DNA: TGCAGCGCCGACCGCCATACCGGGGAGCTGTTTTTT.

The chain carries TRBV6-1 and TRBJ2-4; the match to TRBD1 covers 8 bases. Germline-derived CDR1 and CDR2 are MNHNS and SASEGT. V shed 7 bases, J shed 2 bases, and the junction held 7 bases outside the gene matches. The CDR3 totals 15 residues. Here the CDR3 reads CASTVDRETKNIQYF. The CDR3 DNA sequence: TGTGCCAGCACCGTGGACAGGGAAACCAAAAACATTCAGTACTTC.

The chain uses TRBV9 and TRBJ2-7; TRBD2 matches at 7 bases. Trimming removed 0 bases from V and 2 bases from J; junction bases left unmatched: 5. The V gene's germline CDR1 is SGDLS and CDR2 YYNGEE. The CDR3 totals 15 residues. The CDR3 loop is CASSVGSGWTYEQYF. CDR3 nucleotides: TGTGCCAGCAGCGTAGGTAGCGGGTGGACCTACGAGCAGTACTTC.

The chain links TRBV27 to TRBJ2-2; TRBD2 agrees at 7 bases. This CDR3 region has 15 residues. V shed 2 bases and J 11 bases; nucleotides not matched to a gene: 11. The germline V gene has CDR1 MNHEY and CDR2 SMNVEV (reference sequence). The CDR3 coding sequence is TGTGCCAGCAGTTTAGTAGGGAGGGTGGCGGGCGAGCTGTTTTTT. Translated, it gives CASSLVGRVAGELFF.

The chain combines TRBV19 with TRBJ2-1; TRBD1 is a possible D gene (5 bases). The CDR3 consists of 14 residues. The V and J ends lost 4 bases and 3 bases respectively, with 10 bases between them. Per the germline V gene, CDR1 is LNHDA and CDR2 is SQIVND (reference sequence). CDR3 DNA sequence: TGTGCCAGTAGTACCCCCGACAGCTACAATGAGCAGTTCTTC. Its protein product is CASSTPDSYNEQFF.

The chain has TRBV19 and TRBJ2-1; no definite D call. Germline lookup yields CDR1 LNHDA and CDR2 SQIVND (reference sequence). This CDR3 contains 14 residues. The germline V and J ends were trimmed by 3 bases and 8 bases, with 14 bases remaining between them. Here the CDR3 reads CASSILLSRDEQFF. The CDR3 nucleotides read TGTGCCAGTAGTATTCTTCTGTCTAGGGATGAGCAGTTCTTC.

The V call is TRBV28, the J call TRBJ1-1; D call uncertain. V was cut by 8 bases and J by 2 bases, with 9 bases left in between. CDR1 is MDHEN and CDR2 is SYDVKM in the germline V gene. The CDR3 totals 12 residues. Here the CDR3 reads CASLGENTEAFF. In DNA form, the CDR3 reads TGTGCCAGCCTCGGGGAAAACACTGAAGCTTTCTTT.

V gene TRBV9 combines with J gene TRBJ2-5; 11 positions agree with TRBD2. The CDR3 is made up of 15 amino acids. J lost 2 bases, V lost 3 bases, and 3 bases had no gene match. Germline V lookup: CDR1 SGDLS, CDR2 YYNGEE. This CDR3 reads CASSERLAGQETQYF. The CDR3 coding sequence is TGTGCCAGCAGCGAACGACTAGCGGGGCAAGAGACCCAGTACTTC. The full variable domain, its missing parts supplied by reference TRBV9 and TRBJ2-5, is DSGVTQTPKHLITATGQRVTLRCSPRSGDLSVYWYQQSLDQGLQFLIQYYNGEERAKGNILERFSAQQFPDLHSELNLSSLELGDSALYFCASSERLAGQETQYFGPGTRLLVL.

The chain has TRBV6-5 and TRBJ2-7; TRBD1 is a possible D gene (5 bases). The V gene lost 2 bases and the J gene lost 2 bases, with 13 bases spanning the gap. This CDR3 has 15 residues. Germline V gene lookup returns CDR1 MNHEY and CDR2 SVGAGI. The CDR3 loop reads CASSYPRRGAYEQYF. The CDR3 DNA reads TGTGCCAGCAGTTACCCGCGAAGGGGCGCCTACGAGCAGTACTTC.

This rearrangement joins TRBV13 to TRBJ2-1; D gene unclear. The CDR3 runs to 11 residues. The V gene's germline CDR1 is PRHDT and CDR2 FYEKMQ (reference sequence). V lost 2 bases and J 6 bases, leaving 2 bases between the germline ends. The CDR3 is CASSLINEQFF. The CDR3 DNA follows: TGTGCCAGCAGCTTAATCAATGAGCAGTTCTTC.

The rearrangement uses TRBV7-9 and TRBJ1-4; possibly TRBD1 for D (5 bases). CDR3 length: 15 amino acids. Deletions cut 4 bases from V and 7 bases from J, with 16 bases between. Germline V gene data show CDR1 as SEHNR and CDR2 as FQNEAQ (reference sequence). DNA for the CDR3: TGTGCCAGCAGCTACCCGGGGACTCTGGGTGAAAAACTGTTTTTT. Its protein product is CASSYPGTLGEKLFF.

The DNA of the CDR3 is TGTGCCAGCAGCTGGGGGAGGGGGGATGGCTACACCTTC. It codes for CASSWGRGDGYTF. The V and J genes are TRBV9 and TRBJ1-2, with D tentatively TRBD1 (6 bases). Germline-derived CDR1 and CDR2 are SGDLS and YYNGEE. This CDR3 comprises 13 residues. V dropped 4 bases and J dropped 6 bases, with 13 bases sitting between them.